These T cell receptor beta chains were read from a single sample in a study of blood T cells in healthy people across ages. TCRdb reprocessed the 5' RACE reads via MiXCR and lists one record per CDR3 protein. This table has hundreds of thousands of distinct CDR3 sequences, approximately 48% appearing once. Sequencing was performed on blood. The source of these receptors is a man in his sixties in good health. Both conserved end residues are part of each CDR3. D genes are given only for firm matches. Size values are once, few and many counts, or a class for expanded clones, and some rows have none.

>TRBV20-1|TRBJ1-5|NA|NA
TGCAGTGCTCCCCCGGCCGGGGTGGGCAATCAGCCCCAGCATTTT
CSAPPAGVGNQPQHF
>TRBV6-2/TRBV6-3|TRBJ2-5|NA|NA
TGTGCCAGCTTGAGGCAGGGGCCTAGGGAGACCCAGTACTTC
CASLRQGPRETQYF
>TRBV9|TRBJ1-1|NA|NA
TGTGCCAGCAGCTTCCGGGCCTCGAACACTGAAGCTTTCTTT
CASSFRASNTEAFF
>TRBV21-1|TRBJ2-6|NA|NA
TGTGCCAGCAGCAAAGGTTTGGGGAGACAGGGGGTTAATTCCTCTGGGGCCAACGTCCTGACTTTC
CASSKGLGRQGVNSSGANVLTF
>TRBV20-1|TRBJ2-1|TRBD1|few
TGCAGTGATTGGTGTTCGGGACAGGGAAGTAATGAGCAGTTCTTC
CSDWCSGQGSNEQFF
>TRBV27|TRBJ2-7|TRBD1|few
TGTGCCAGCGGACTCGGACAGGGCCACGAGCAGTACTTC
CASGLGQGHEQYF
>TRBV7-9|TRBJ1-1|TRBD1|NA
TGTGCCAACAGCTTAGCGTCCGGGACAGGGGGAACTGAAGCTTTCTTT
CANSLASGTGGTEAFF
>TRBV18|TRBJ2-7|NA|NA
TGTGCCAGCTCCCGAGGGAGCGGTGAGATGTACGAGCAGTACTTC
CASSRGSGEMYEQYF
>TRBV4-3|TRBJ1-5|NA|NA
TGCGCCAGCAGCCAAGACCGTCGTATAGGGGGTGGTCAGCCCCAGCATTTT
CASSQDRRIGGGQPQHF
>TRBV10-3|TRBJ2-1|NA|once
TGTGCCATCAGTGTGATGATCGCCGGCCAGGTGTTCGGTGAGCAGTTCTTC
CAISVMIAGQVFGEQFF
>TRBV20-1|TRBJ2-7|NA|NA
TGCAGTGCTAGAAGACAGAGCTCCTACGAGCAGTACTTC
CSARRQSSYEQYF
>TRBV4-1|TRBJ2-3|NA|many
TGCGCCAGCAGCGCCCAGGGGGGGAATCGAGATACGCAGTATTTT
CASSAQGGNRDTQYF
>TRBV29-1|TRBJ2-3|TRBD2|NA
TGCAGCGTTGATCCCCGAGCGGGGGGGCGGGGTAGCACAGATACGCAGTATTTT
CSVDPRAGGRGSTDTQYF